This entry features one T cell receptor beta chain sequence. Antigen specificity is unknown. V was trimmed by 3 bases and J by 7 bases, leaving 16 bases between them. The CDR3 has 15 residues. CDR1 is MNHEY, CDR2 SMNVEV, per germline (reference sequence). This record comes from a study of beta chain features in type 1 diabetes. Study results and caveats: TCRB rearrangement may or may not be influenced by HLA type; here this remained unresolved.

Every bit of the isolated RNA underwent reverse transcription, so sequencing read expressed TCRB transcripts. Generated by immunoSEQ multiplex PCR, the TCRdb table keeps only in-frame clones and is missing some. The sample shows 250,000 to 400,000 clones, about 15% of them seen only once. The sequencing sample was made of central memory CD4+ T cells from blood. The chain recombines TRBV27 with TRBJ2-1, with a possible D match to TRBD2 (5 bases). The TCR was taken from a young man in good health. In DNA, the CDR3 is TGTGCCAGCAGTTTCTTGGAGGCCAAGAGGAATGAGCAGTTCTTC. Translation gives CASSFLEAKRNEQFF.